These 16 T cell receptor beta chains were sequenced from one sample in a study of blood T cell repertoires in COVID-19. The table came from immunoSEQ multiplex PCR; TCRdb's copy has only in-frame clones and leaves some out. The data show hundreds of thousands of clones, with about 80% seen just once and 4.9% held by the top ten. The sequenced sample was peripheral blood. The receptors here all came from an elderly woman with active or convalescent COVID-19.

The chain links TRBV5-1 to TRBJ2-5; TRBD2 agrees at 9 bases. Unmatched junction bases numbered 4, after V lost 3 bases and J lost 4 bases. The CDR3 runs to 14 residues. Germline CDR1 SGHRS, CDR2 YFSETQ. CDR3: CASSSGLAGETQYF. For the CDR3, the DNA is TGCGCCAGCAGCTCGGGACTAGCAGGAGAGACCCAGTACTTC.

V is TRBV30 and J is TRBJ1-6; tentatively, D is TRBD1 (5 bases). The CDR3 totals 14 residues. V gave up 4 bases and J gave up 5 bases, with 12 bases separating them. Per germline, CDR1 GTSNPN and CDR2 SVGIG (reference sequence). The CDR3 region has the DNA TGTGCCTGGACCGGGGGTTTCGATAATTCACCCCTCCACTTT. Translation gives CAWTGGFDNSPLHF.

The J gene is TRBJ2-7, the V gene TRBV6-2 or TRBV6-3; maybe TRBD2 (5 bases). CDR3 length: 15 amino acids. Trimming shortened V by 2 bases and J by 4 bases, and 15 bases separated the two germline ends. Germline CDR1 is MNHEY and CDR2 is SVGEGT. The CDR3 DNA reads as TGTGCCAGCAGTTACAGCCGGGGAATCGCTTACGAGCAGTACTTC. It codes for CASSYSRGIAYEQYF.

V and J are TRBV7-6 and TRBJ2-1, with TRBD2 identical over 11 bases. Unmatched junction bases numbered 4, after V lost 5 bases and J lost 4 bases. This CDR3 has 15 amino acids. CDR1 and CDR2 (germline): SGHVS, FNYEAQ. Written as DNA, the CDR3 is TGTGCCAGCAGCAGACTAGCGGGGATTTACAATGAGCAGTTCTTC. Translation: CASSRLAGIYNEQFF.

The V call is TRBV21-1, the J call TRBJ2-1; whether TRBD2, the table's D call, matches the DNA was not checked. TRBV21-1 corresponds to a pseudogene. The CDR3 length is 16 residues. CDR3 region: CASSKGRLAGYNEQFF. Here the CDR3 DNA reads TGTGCCAGCAGCAAAGGTCGGCTAGCGGGGTACAATGAGCAGTTCTTC.

The V gene is TRBV3-1 (or the pseudogene TRBV3-2), the J gene TRBJ1-5; D not certain. This CDR3 region has 13 residues. V dropped 0 bases and J dropped 7 bases, with 7 bases sitting between them. Germline CDR1 is LGHDT and CDR2 is YNNKEL (reference sequence). The CDR3 loop is CASSQDLDQPQHF. The CDR3 DNA sequence: TGTGCCAGCAGCCAAGATCTAGACCAGCCCCAGCATTTT.

The gene calls are TRBV6-4 and TRBJ1-1; the match to TRBD1 covers 8 bases. With V trimmed by 6 bases and J by 1 base, 4 bases remained unmatched. Germline CDR1 and CDR2: MRHNA and SNTAGT. This CDR3 comprises 14 residues. In DNA form, the CDR3 reads TGTGCCAGCAGGAGGGACAGGCGGAACACTGAAGCTTTCTTT. The encoded protein is CASRRDRRNTEAFF.

The chain combines TRBV6-5 with TRBJ1-1; unclear D gene. Germline CDR1 reads MNHEY; CDR2 reads SVGAGI. V was shortened by 0 bases and J by 6 bases, with 11 bases between the two germline ends. The length of the CDR3 is 14 residues. The CDR3 is CASSYSTGVAEAFF. The DNA for the CDR3 is TGTGCCAGCAGTTACTCGACCGGGGTCGCTGAAGCTTTCTTT.

Written as DNA, the CDR3 is TGTGCCAGCAGTGGGCGGGGGGTCTCTGGAAACACCATATATTTT. This codes for CASSGRGVSGNTIYF. This rearrangement joins TRBV6-4 to TRBJ1-3; maybe TRBD1 (5 bases). Germline CDR1 is MRHNA and CDR2 is SNTAGT. Trimming left V 4 bases short and J 0 bases short, with 10 bases between. The CDR3 runs to 15 residues.

The chain combines TRBV4-1 with TRBJ1-1; D is undetermined. Germline V CDR1 and CDR2: MGHRA, YSYEKL. The CDR3 has 17 amino acids. With 3 bases removed from V and 0 bases from J, the gap between germline ends came to 17 bases. CDR3 sequence: CASSQWSRLILNTEAFF. The CDR3 coding sequence is TGCGCCAGCAGCCAGTGGAGCAGACTAATTTTGAACACTGAAGCTTTCTTT.

The CDR3 sequence is CASSEQAPGAEAFF. The CDR3 coding sequence is TGTGCCAGCTCCGAACAGGCTCCTGGGGCTGAAGCTTTCTTT. The chain has TRBV2 and TRBJ1-1; TRBD1 is a possible D gene (5 bases). Trimming shortened V by 8 bases and J by 6 bases, and 19 bases separated the two germline ends. Per germline, CDR1 SNHLY and CDR2 FYNNEI. There are 14 residues in the CDR3. The full variable domain, completed using reference TRBV2 and TRBJ1-1, is EPEVTQTPSHQVTQMGQEVILRCVPISNHLYFYWYRQILGQKVEFLVSFYNNEISEKSEIFDDQFSVERPDGSNFTLKIRSTKLEDSAMYFCASSEQAPGAEAFFGQGTRLTVV.

The chain uses TRBV28 and TRBJ2-1, with 9 bases lining up with TRBD2. Per germline, CDR1 MDHEN and CDR2 SYDVKM. The CDR3 has 13 amino acids. CDR3 protein: CVIRREGRYEQFF. CDR3 in DNA: TGTGTCATTCGGCGGGAGGGTAGGTATGAGCAGTTCTTC. Drawing the rest from reference TRBV28 and TRBJ2-1, the complete variable domain is DVKVTQSSRYLVKRTGEKVFLECVQDMDHENMFWYRQDPGLGLRLIYFSYDVKMKEKGDIPEGYSVSREKKERFSLILESASTNQTSMYLCVIRREGRYEQFFGPGTRLTVL.

This chain links TRBV7-9 with TRBJ1-1; the D gene is possibly TRBD1 (6 bases). This CDR3 spans 13 amino acids. The ends were cut back, 8 bases at V and 3 bases at J, with 13 bases in the middle. Germline V gene sequence: CDR1 SEHNR, CDR2 FQNEAQ (reference sequence). For the CDR3, the DNA is TGTGCCAGCGAAACAGGGCTCTACACTGAAGCTTTCTTT. This translates into CASETGLYTEAFF.

This clone was counted a single time. The rearrangement links TRBV5-1 to TRBJ1-2; TRBD1 matches 9 bases. The trim removed 0 bases at V and 4 bases at J, leaving 4 bases unmatched. This CDR3 spans 15 amino acids. CDR1 is SGHRS, CDR2 YFSETQ, per germline. CDR3 in amino acids: CASSLEGQGGYGYTF. The CDR3 region has the DNA TGCGCCAGCAGCTTGGAGGGACAGGGAGGCTATGGCTACACCTTC.

This chain links TRBV5-5 with TRBJ2-3; unclear D gene. The length of the CDR3 is 13 residues. The V gene's germline CDR1 is SGHKS and CDR2 YYEKEE (reference sequence). V dropped 10 bases and J dropped 3 bases, with 15 bases sitting between them. CDR3 sequence (DNA): TGTGCCTTTCAGAGGATGGAGACAGATACGCAGTATTTT. This gives the protein CAFQRMETDTQYF.

V is TRBV25-1 and J is TRBJ2-3, with a tentative D call TRBD1 (6 bases). In germline, CDR1 is MGHDK, CDR2 SYGVNS. Trimming stripped 3 bases from V and 2 bases from J, with 9 bases between. The CDR3 covers 14 residues. This CDR3 reads CASSDRGYTDTQYF. The CDR3 DNA is TGTGCCAGCAGTGACAGGGGATACACAGATACGCAGTATTTT.